This section outlines one T cell receptor beta chain sequence together with its context. Antigen unknown. V was clipped by 3 bases and J by 5 bases; unmatched bases: 3. The CDR3 has 13 residues. Germline CDR1 is MDHEN and CDR2 is SYDVKM. The sample is drawn from a study of cytomegalovirus exposure and HLA in healthy donors. Study conclusions and caveats: Later, TCR association rates were found to vary by HLA locus, highest for DRB1 and lowest for HLA-C. Later analysis suggested links between common viral pathogens and several top significant clusters.

PCR involved 60 Vbeta and 13 Jbeta primers. In the authors' methods: Counted up in a later analysis, unique TCR beta chains came to about 80 million, with about 10 million shared. This table comes from immunoSEQ multiplex PCR, and its TCRdb copy is limited to in-frame clones, with some not included. From that table come the V and J calls and clone size; the DNA was used to work out D and trimming. The repertoire table contains some 130,000 clones. This clonotype was sampled from an older woman in good health and CMV-seronegative. The V gene is TRBV28, the J gene TRBJ2-7; TRBD1 aligns across 8 bases. Sequenced sample: PBMCs. The CDR3 region is CASSFQGAHEQYF. For the CDR3, the DNA is TGTGCCAGCAGTTTCCAGGGGGCCCACGAGCAGTACTTC.